Listed here are 8 T cell receptor beta chains from one sample, sequenced in a study of CD8 T cells in Susac syndrome. An input of about 0.45 to 1 ug of RNA was subjected to reverse transcription using random hexamers. TCRdb re-derived calls from the immunoSEQ multiplex PCR reads in MiXCR, one entry per CDR3 protein. The profile shows approximately 160,000 distinct CDR3 sequences, 80% to 95% of them singletons. Sequences were obtained from CD4+ T cells from PBMCs. The receptor set was obtained from a human donor with multiple sclerosis.

The V call is TRBV5-1, the J call TRBJ2-1; D may match TRBD1 or TRBD2 (5 bases each). V lost 4 bases, J lost 1 base, and 12 bases lay in between. From germline, CDR1 is SGHRS and CDR2 YFSETQ. CDR3 size: 15 residues. The CDR3 DNA reads TGCGCCAGCAGCCCCGGGACCCAATCCTACAATGAGCAGTTCTTC. It codes for CASSPGTQSYNEQFF.

The J gene is TRBJ2-7, the V gene TRBV5-1, with 7 bases fitting TRBD1. This CDR3 region has 17 residues. Germline CDR1 reads SGHRS; CDR2 reads YFSETQ. V dropped 0 bases and J dropped 1; count of bases not matched to a gene: 10. The CDR3 reads CASSLGTRGRRSYEQYF. The CDR3 DNA follows: TGCGCCAGCAGCTTGGGTACTAGGGGGCGCCGATCCTACGAGCAGTACTTC.

V is TRBV9 and J is TRBJ2-2; possible D gene TRBD2, 5 bases. CDR1 and CDR2 from the germline V gene are SGDLS and YYNGEE. The CDR3 is made up of 14 amino acids. The ends were cut back, 1 base at V and 6 bases at J, with 10 bases in the middle. CDR3 amino acids: CASSVLGSAGELFF. The CDR3 nucleotides read TGTGCCAGCAGCGTATTGGGTAGCGCCGGGGAGCTGTTTTTT.

V usage is TRBV2 and J usage is TRBJ2-5, with 7 bases that match TRBD1. With V trimmed by 4 bases and J by 4 bases, 6 bases remained unmatched. This CDR3 has 14 residues. Germline CDR1 reads SNHLY; CDR2 reads FYNNEI. The CDR3 coding sequence is TGTGCCAGCAGTGTGGCGAACAGGGGAGAGACCCAGTACTTC. Encoded protein: CASSVANRGETQYF.

The chain recombines TRBV24-1 with TRBJ2-7; D is perhaps TRBD1 (6 bases). CDR3 length: 13 amino acids. Trimming pared 3 bases from V and 1 base from J, leaving 6 bases between. Germline assignment: CDR1 KGHDR and CDR2 SFDVKD. Here the CDR3 reads CATSDDRSYEQYF. The DNA for the CDR3 is TGTGCCACCAGTGATGACAGGTCCTACGAGCAGTACTTC.

The J gene is TRBJ2-5, the V gene TRBV30, with a possible D match to TRBD1 (6 bases). The CDR3 is 13 amino acids. Per the germline V gene, CDR1 is GTSNPN and CDR2 is SVGIG (reference sequence). V was clipped by 4 bases and J by 4 bases, with 13 bases between them. The CDR3 nucleotides read TGTGCCTGGACACAGGGTTTTGGAGAGACCCAGTACTTC. It is translated as CAWTQGFGETQYF.

The chain is built from TRBV20-1 and TRBJ2-3; no definite D call. The CDR3 runs to 12 residues. The germline CDR1 and CDR2 sequences are DFQATT and SNEGSKA (reference sequence). V was pared by 7 bases and J by 5 bases, with 13 bases between. The CDR3, as DNA: TGCAGTGAGGTGGATCGGGTAGATACGCAGTATTTT. As protein: CSEVDRVDTQYF.

V gene TRBV20-1 combines with J gene TRBJ2-3, with D perhaps given as TRBD1 or TRBD2 (6 bases each). Germline CDR1 and CDR2: DFQATT and SNEGSKA (reference sequence). Trimming took 0 bases from V and 6 from J, leaving 16 bases between them. The CDR3 is 15 amino acids. CDR3 sequence: CSARDSVGGPDTQYF. CDR3 DNA sequence: TGCAGTGCTAGAGATTCCGTTGGGGGGCCGGATACGCAGTATTTT.